This T cell receptor beta chain is drawn from a study of vaccination effects on CD4 cells after COVID-19. CDR3 length: 14 residues. The V gene lost 4 bases and the J gene lost 4 bases, with 13 bases spanning the gap. Germline CDR1 and CDR2: MGHDK and SYGVNS. A note on this clone: The target antigen is unknown.

Study-level points and caveats: There was marked clonal contraction among infection- and vaccine-induced clones late after vaccination.

Antigen-specific CD4+ T cells expanded by the ViraFEST assay with viral peptide pools were then sequenced. CD4+ T cells were isolated after nine to ten days of culture. Everyone in the study got two shots of either the BNT162b2 or mRNA-1273 vaccine. In the cultures, half the medium was exchanged for IL-2 medium on days 3 and 7. The data were produced by immunoSEQ multiplex PCR, yet TCRdb's version contains in-frame clones alone and is incomplete. The sample shows about 80,000 clones, roughly 80% of them seen only once. This receptor was identified in a human donor who received a COVID-19 vaccine. The specimen was CD4+ T cells from PBMCs cultured with HCoV-OC43 spike peptides, collected after COVID-19 vaccination. Subset reported: HCoV-OC43 spike overlapping peptide pool stimulation. V is TRBV25-1 and J is TRBJ2-5; D is uncertain. Written as DNA, the CDR3 is TGTGCCAGCAGTGCGGCGTTGGACGGAGAGACCCAGTACTTC. It encodes CASSAALDGETQYF.